A selection of T cell receptor beta chains follows, all from one sample in a study of cytomegalovirus exposure and HLA in healthy donors. Data came from immunoSEQ multiplex PCR; TCRdb stores just in-frame clones and leaves some out. The top ten hold under 3% of the sample, which has 100,000 to 150,000 clones, about 81% seen once. Sequenced material: PBMCs. Every receptor here comes from a woman aged 40 to 50 in good health and CMV-seropositive. Each CDR3 is given with its conserved first and last residue. D genes are given only for firm matches. Size values are once, few and many counts, or a class for expanded clones, and some rows have none.

D,J,size,V,DNA,CDR3
TRBD1,TRBJ2-3,NA,TRBV30,TGTGCCTGGAGTGTAGGGGACAGGGGATCTCGCGTTTCAGATACGCAGTATTTT,CAWSVGDRGSRVSDTQYF
TRBD1,TRBJ1-5,few,TRBV6-5,TGTGCCAGCAGTCAACAGGGGAGCAATCAGCCCCAGCATTTT,CASSQQGSNQPQHF
TRBD2,TRBJ2-3,once,TRBV7-8,TGTGCCAGCAGCCTAAGCGGGGGGGCTTCAAATACGCAGTATTTT,CASSLSGGASNTQYF
TRBD1,TRBJ1-2,NA,TRBV15,TGTGCCACCAGCAGAGATAACCAGTGGCCCGACAGGGCTGGCTACACCTTC,CATSRDNQWPDRAGYTF
NA,TRBJ2-5,few,TRBV2,TGTGCCAGCAGTGCCTGGACAGCGGTCCAAGAGACCCAGTACTTC,CASSAWTAVQETQYF
NA,TRBJ1-4,NA,TRBV5-1,TGCGCCAGCAGCTTAGGGGAGGCTAATGAAAAACTGTTTTTT,CASSLGEANEKLFF
TRBD2,TRBJ2-7,NA,TRBV6-5,TGTGCCAGCAGAAAAGCGGGAAACTCCTACGAGCAGTACTTC,CASRKAGNSYEQYF
TRBD1,TRBJ1-6,NA,TRBV7-3,TGTGCCAGCAGCTTCGGGAGGGACAGGGCCAATTCACCCCTCCACTTT,CASSFGRDRANSPLHF
TRBD2,TRBJ2-1,NA,TRBV2,TGTGCCAGCAGGGGGGAGGGCCACAATGAGCAGTTCTTC,CASRGEGHNEQFF
TRBD2,TRBJ2-7,NA,TRBV5-5,TGTGCCAGCAGCCGGATTTTGGGGGAGGGCTCCTACGAGCAGTACTTC,CASSRILGEGSYEQYF
NA,TRBJ1-5,once,TRBV5-4,TGTGCCAGCAGCCACGCAAGGACACGGGGGAACTATAGCAATCAGCCCCAGCATTTT,CASSHARTRGNYSNQPQHF
TRBD1,TRBJ2-7,NA,TRBV4-3,TGCGCCAGCAGCCAAGGCGGGACAGGGGGCTACGAGCAGTACTTC,CASSQGGTGGYEQYF
TRBD1,TRBJ2-5,NA,TRBV4-3,TGCGCCAGCAGCCAAGATTGGGACAGGCCACATGGAGAGACCCAGTACTTC,CASSQDWDRPHGETQYF
NA,TRBJ2-2,NA,TRBV29-1,TGCAGCGTTGCTTCAGGGGCAAACACCGGGGAGCTGTTTTTT,CSVASGANTGELFF
NA,TRBJ2-3,NA,TRBV28,TGTGCCAGCAGAATACAGTACACAGATACGCAGTATTTT,CASRIQYTDTQYF
NA,TRBJ2-2,once,TRBV11-3,TGTGCCAGCAGCTTCGACAGCCTCACCGGGGAGCTGTTTTTT,CASSFDSLTGELFF
NA,TRBJ2-2,NA,TRBV7-8,TGTGCCAGCAGCTTACAGAACGGGGAGCTGTTTTTT,CASSLQNGELFF
NA,TRBJ1-6,NA,TRBV11-1,TGTGCCAGCAGCACGAGCGTCCGTAGTAGTAGGACACCCCTCCACTTT,CASSTSVRSSRTPLHF
NA,TRBJ2-7,NA,TRBV10-3,TGTGCCATCGGCGCAGGGTCCTACGAGCAGTACTTC,CAIGAGSYEQYF
TRBD1,TRBJ2-5,NA,TRBV18,TGTGCCAGCTCCCGGGGACAGGGCCCGGAGACCCAGTACTTC,CASSRGQGPETQYF
TRBD1,TRBJ2-7,NA,TRBV7-9,TGTGCCAGCAGCTTAGGGACAGGACCTTTTGTGCAGTACTTC,CASSLGTGPFVQYF
TRBD2,TRBJ2-1,NA,TRBV2,TGTGCCAGCATGTTGGTTTGGACTAGCGGTAATGAGCAGTTCTTC,CASMLVWTSGNEQFF
TRBD1,TRBJ1-1,NA,TRBV25-1,TGTGCCAGCAGCGCTACAGGGGGCCAGGAAGCTTTCTTT,CASSATGGQEAFF
TRBD1,TRBJ1-2,NA,TRBV5-3,TGTGCCAGAAGCTTGGGGAAGACAGGGAACTATGGCTACACCTTC,CARSLGKTGNYGYTF
NA,TRBJ2-7,NA,TRBV7-2,TGTGCCAGCAGCTTAGCTCCCGTGACAACCTACGAGCAGTACTTC,CASSLAPVTTYEQYF
NA,TRBJ2-3,once,TRBV7-3,TGTGCCAGCAGCTTCCAAACGCGAGATACGCAGTATTTT,CASSFQTRDTQYF
NA,TRBJ2-1,NA,TRBV30,TGTGCCTGGAGTGGGGCTGGGTACAATGAGCAGTTCTTC,CAWSGAGYNEQFF
TRBD2,TRBJ2-7,NA,TRBV19,TGTGCCAGTAGTATACGACGGGAGGTCCCCTCCTACGAGCAGTACTTC,CASSIRREVPSYEQYF
NA,TRBJ1-5,NA,TRBV12-5,TGTGCTAGTCAGGTAGATAGCAATCAGCCCCAGCATTTT,CASQVDSNQPQHF
TRBD2,TRBJ2-5,few,TRBV4-3,TGCGCCAGCAGCCAAGTAGGAGCGGGAGGATTTGAGACCCAGTACTTC,CASSQVGAGGFETQYF
NA,TRBJ2-5,few,TRBV5-1,TGCGCCAGCAGCTTGGCCGCCAGGGCCGAGACCCAGTACTTC,CASSLAARAETQYF
TRBD1,TRBJ1-1,NA,TRBV18,TGTGCCAGCTCACAACTGAACAGGGGGTCAGGCACTGAAGCTTTCTTT,CASSQLNRGSGTEAFF
TRBD1,TRBJ1-5,once,TRBV6-1,TGTGCCAGCAGTGGGTTGACAGGGATTCATCAGCCCCAGCATTTT,CASSGLTGIHQPQHF
NA,TRBJ2-5,few,TRBV11-2,TGTGCCAGCAGCCGAGGCCGGGTCCAAGAGACCCAGTACTTC,CASSRGRVQETQYF
TRBD1,TRBJ2-7,NA,TRBV6-5,TGTGCCAGCAGTAGCCCGGGACAGTACGAGCAGTACTTC,CASSSPGQYEQYF
TRBD1,TRBJ1-1,once,TRBV7-2,TGTGCCAGCAGCCCCGTGACAGGGGGCTTCGCTGAAGCTTTCTTT,CASSPVTGGFAEAFF
TRBD1,TRBJ2-7,NA,TRBV9,TGTGCCAGCAGCGTAGAGGACAGGGGGTACGAGCAGTACTTC,CASSVEDRGYEQYF
NA,TRBJ1-2,NA,TRBV2,TGTGCCAGCAGTGAAGGGACAGACTATGGCTACACCTTC,CASSEGTDYGYTF
TRBD1,TRBJ1-5,few,TRBV19,TGTGCCAGTAGCCCGGGACAGAGGAATCAGCCCCAGCATTTT,CASSPGQRNQPQHF
NA,TRBJ2-1,NA,TRBV14,TGTGCCAGCAGCCGAGAGGCTGGGGCCGATGAGCAGTTCTTC,CASSREAGADEQFF
NA,TRBJ2-5,NA,TRBV5-1,TGCGCCAGCAGCTTGGCCCGGGACCAAGAGACCCAGTACTTC,CASSLARDQETQYF
TRBD1,TRBJ1-5,NA,TRBV19,TGTGCCAGTAACGAAGGACAGGGAACAGGTCAGCCCCAGCATTTT,CASNEGQGTGQPQHF
TRBD1,TRBJ2-1,NA,TRBV18,TGTGCCAGCTCACCTGACGGACAGGGGACGGATGAGCAGTTCTTC,CASSPDGQGTDEQFF
NA,TRBJ2-3,NA,TRBV28,TGTGCCAGCAGTGAGGAGTTGACAGATACGCAGTATTTT,CASSEELTDTQYF
NA,TRBJ1-1,once,TRBV19,TGTGCCAGTAGTCTGTCACGGTGGAACACTGAAGCTTTCTTT,CASSLSRWNTEAFF
NA,TRBJ2-7,NA,TRBV2,TGTGCCAGCAGTGCCCGTAGCTACGAGCAGTACTTC,CASSARSYEQYF
NA,TRBJ2-7,NA,TRBV29-1,TGCAGCGTTGAAGAGAGACAAACATACGAGCAGTACTTC,CSVEERQTYEQYF
NA,TRBJ1-1,NA,TRBV5-1,TGCGCCAGCAGCTTGGAGGACGGGAACCCTGAAGCTTTCTTT,CASSLEDGNPEAFF
NA,TRBJ1-3,NA,TRBV9,TGTGCCAGCAGCCCCCGGTCGGTTGACAGATTCCCATCTGGAAACACCATATATTTT,CASSPRSVDRFPSGNTIYF
NA,TRBJ2-5,once,TRBV15,TGTGCCACGGCGAGTACGGAGGTTGGAGAGACCCAGTACTTC,CATASTEVGETQYF
NA,TRBJ2-7,once,TRBV7-2,TGTGCCAGCAACTCCGGGGCCTACGAGCAGTACTTC,CASNSGAYEQYF
NA,TRBJ1-5,NA,TRBV7-2,TGTGCCAGCAGCTTAGTCGTGGGTTGGGGCCAGCCCCAGCATTTT,CASSLVVGWGQPQHF